This T cell receptor (beta chain) was captured in a study of blood T cell repertoires in COVID-19 (dated by TCRdb to 2018 to 2020). Notes on the research overall: Samples covering the acute and convalescent phases of COVID-19 were provided by collaborators in the United States, Italy and Spain. The prospective study material was composed of cDNA or gDNA derived from T cells, B-cell-depleted T cells, or PBMCs. The repertoires were released in a freely available public database meant as a resource for research on the immune response to SARS-CoV-2. The samples were drawn from two sources: the first 160 participants of the ongoing ImmuneRACE study, and 1,200 or so subjects contributed by 6 global collaborators. Sample metadata almost always included a de-identified subject ID, COVID-19 status, age in years and sex. Subjects who had been exposed to COVID-19, were actively infected with it, or had recovered from it provided the deeply sampled blood TCRbeta repertoires that made up the dataset. Where available, HLA class I and class II types were obtained from metadata supplied by the sample provider rather than from assay-based typing. Overall study results and their limits: How much clinical and demographic metadata was included differed by source and by participant, and the metadata was provided uncurated.

The immunoSEQ Assay, a bias-controlled multiplex PCR, was used to amplify TCRbeta CDR3 regions from genomic DNA. As for the original processing: The number of nucleated cells in each sample was estimated by amplification of reference gene primers within the assay. To quantify the absolute abundance of each unique TCRbeta CDR3 rearrangement, sequence reads were collapsed and filtered. For each sample, productive Simpson clonality was calculated as the square root of Simpson's diversity index across productive rearrangements. In TCRdb, the immuneACCESS table is reduced to in-frame sequences with V and J assigned. These tables do not hold every clone; where another copy was compared, an unresolved V gene accounts for under half, and the others remain unexplained. V, J and clone size reflect that table, while D and trimming were determined from the DNA. A total of more than 95,000 clones appear in this sample, roughly four fifths of them only once. The top ten constitute 2% to 3% of the sample.

Collaborating institutions collected whole blood in K2EDTA tubes following their own protocols. For TCRbeta analysis, collaborators shipped samples as frozen whole blood, isolated PBMCs, or DNA extracted from either of those sample types. The germline V gene gives CDR1 as SGHRS and CDR2 as YFSETQ. The junction shows trimming of 4 bases on V and 2 bases on J, plus 13 bases between the germline ends. The CDR3 holds 14 amino acids from the cysteine to the phenylalanine. Just CDR3 DNA is preserved here, 42 bases in frame from base 1. With respect to this clone: The antigen it binds to is not known. No per-base quality is available; no much larger clone lies one base away.

The receptor's source is a man in his fifties or sixties with acute or convalescent COVID-19. The sample taken for sequencing was peripheral blood. This receptor chain uses TRBV5-1 and TRBJ2-7; the D gene remains uncertain. This receptor has the CDR3 CASSHPRSTYEQYF. The sequenced DNA is TGCGCCAGCAGCCATCCCAGGTCGACCTACGAGCAGTACTTC.